Listed here are 17 T cell receptor beta chains from one sample, sequenced in a study of T cell responses to AZD1222 COVID-19 vaccine. Profiled with immunoSEQ multiplex PCR; TCRdb holds only in-frame clones, not every one. The sample carries roughly 150,000 clones, around 93% recorded once. This specimen was peripheral blood, taken on day 0 of AZD1222 vaccination. The receptor set was obtained from an adult in good health.

The chain recombines TRBV25-1 with TRBJ1-2; D uncertain. This CDR3 region has 14 residues. Trimming took off 1 base at V and 4 bases at J, with 10 bases between the two ends. CDR1 and CDR2 from the germline V gene are MGHDK and SYGVNS. The CDR3 loop reads CASSESEAPYGYTF. In nucleotides, the CDR3 is TGTGCCAGCAGTGAATCGGAGGCACCCTATGGCTACACCTTC.

The chain carries TRBV5-5 and TRBJ2-7; D might be TRBD1 or TRBD2, each matching 5 bases. The length of the CDR3 is 15 residues. Trimming pared 2 bases from V and 2 bases from J, leaving 14 bases between. Germline V gene data show CDR1 as SGHKS and CDR2 as YYEKEE (reference sequence). The CDR3 coding sequence is TGTGCCAGCAGCTTTGGGGGTCTGGACCCCTACGAGCAGTACTTC. This translates into CASSFGGLDPYEQYF.

By sample fraction, this clone is medium-sized. This chain connects TRBV6-5 to TRBJ2-7; perhaps TRBD1 as D (6 bases). With 6 bases removed from V and 6 bases from J, the gap between germline ends came to 15 bases. CDR3 length: 13 amino acids. Germline values: CDR1 MNHEY, CDR2 SVGAGI. The CDR3 sequence is CASSERQVSEQYF. The CDR3 bases are TGTGCCAGCAGCGAGAGACAGGTGAGCGAGCAGTACTTC.

The CDR3, as DNA: TGTGCCAGCAGCTTGGCCCTGGGGACAGGGGTCCGTAACTATGGCTACACCTTC. Protein sequence: CASSLALGTGVRNYGYTF. The rearrangement uses TRBV5-4 and TRBJ1-2, with TRBD1 identical over 10 bases. Trimming cost V 0 bases and J 1 base; bases outside gene matches: 9. Germline assignment: CDR1 SGHNT and CDR2 YYREEE (reference sequence). The CDR3 totals 18 residues.

The chain recombines TRBV5-5 with TRBJ2-5; 9 nucleotides line up with TRBD2. The CDR3 has 17 residues. CDR1 SGHKS and CDR2 YYEKEE come from the germline V gene (reference sequence). The trim removed 0 bases at V and 5 bases at J, leaving 11 bases unmatched. CDR3 coding DNA: TGTGCCAGCAGCTTGGCCTTGCTGCGGGGGGGCCGGGAGACCCAGTACTTC. As protein: CASSLALLRGGRETQYF.

This rearrangement joins TRBV30 to TRBJ2-7; D remains ambiguous. Germline CDR1 GTSNPN, CDR2 SVGIG (reference sequence). Trimming took 2 bases from V and 4 from J, leaving 9 bases between them. The CDR3 has 12 amino acids. The CDR3 nucleotides read TGTGCCTGGAGTCTACTTGCATACGAGCAGTACTTC. Translation: CAWSLLAYEQYF.

This clone appeared once. CDR3 region: CASSSSWAREAFF. For the CDR3, the DNA is TGTGCCAGCAGCTCATCTTGGGCCAGAGAAGCTTTCTTT. This sequence joins TRBV5-4 and TRBJ1-1; no definite D call. V lost 3 bases, J lost 8 bases, and 14 bases lay in between. The germline V gene encodes CDR1 SGHNT and CDR2 YYREEE (reference sequence). CDR3 length: 13 amino acids.

The rearrangement uses TRBV28 and TRBJ2-7; D unclear. The germline V gene has CDR1 MDHEN and CDR2 SYDVKM. CDR3 length equals 13 residues. The V gene lost 1 base and the J gene lost 1 base, with 5 bases spanning the gap. The CDR3 is CASSLYGSYEQYF. Written as DNA, the CDR3 is TGTGCCAGCAGTTTATACGGATCCTACGAGCAGTACTTC.

The rearrangement links TRBV25-1 to TRBJ1-6; D is ambiguous. The CDR3 is 14 amino acids. With 8 bases removed from V and 7 bases from J, the gap between germline ends came to 15 bases. CDR1 and CDR2 (germline): MGHDK, SYGVNS. CDR3 loop: CASSLTSSNSPLHF. CDR3 coding DNA: TGTGCCAGCTCTCTAACTTCTTCCAATTCACCCCTCCACTTT.

The J gene is TRBJ1-1, the V gene TRBV12-3 or TRBV12-4; unclear D gene. V dropped 3 bases and J dropped 1 base, with 6 bases sitting between them. The CDR3 sequence is 13 residues long. The chain's CDR3 is CASSFMENTEAFF. DNA of the CDR3: TGTGCCAGCAGTTTCATGGAGAACACTGAAGCTTTCTTT.

J is TRBJ1-3 and V is TRBV11-2; D is ambiguous. V lost 5 bases to trimming and J lost 3 bases, with 8 bases between them. Germline V gene sequence: CDR1 SGHAT, CDR2 FQNNGV. This CDR3 spans 13 amino acids. Here the CDR3 DNA reads TGTGCCAGCAGCCCGCATAATGGAAACACCATATATTTT. Residues: CASSPHNGNTIYF.

This chain connects TRBV5-6 to TRBJ2-3, with 8 bases matching TRBD2. CDR1 is SGHDT and CDR2 is YYEEEE in the germline V gene. The V gene end was trimmed by 0 bases and the J gene end by 6 bases; junction bases not matched to a gene: 9. The CDR3 loop spans 16 amino acids. CDR3 DNA sequence: TGTGCCAGCAGCTTGGCCATAAGCGGGGGTCACGATACGCAGTATTTT. Protein: CASSLAISGGHDTQYF.

The V call is TRBV15, the J call TRBJ2-1, with D possibly being TRBD2 (6 bases). The germline gives CDR1 LNHNV, CDR2 YYDKDF (reference sequence). Trimming removed 3 bases at V and 0 bases at J, with 12 bases between. CDR3 length: 16 residues. This CDR3 reads CATSSGRGFSYNEQFF. CDR3 coding DNA: TGTGCCACCAGCAGTGGGCGGGGTTTCTCCTACAATGAGCAGTTCTTC.

This clone was found once. The rearrangement uses TRBV6-6 and TRBJ1-2; 9 bases fit TRBD1. The V and J ends lost 0 bases and 4 bases, in that order; junction bases with no gene match: 3. Germline loops: CDR1 MNHNY, CDR2 SVGAGI (reference sequence). The CDR3 length is 15 residues. The CDR3 here is CASSYSETGGYGYTF. In DNA form, the CDR3 reads TGTGCCAGCAGTTACTCGGAGACAGGGGGCTATGGCTACACCTTC.

This chain connects TRBV14 to TRBJ2-7; TRBD1 aligns across 7 bases. Trimming cost V 9 bases and J 3 bases; bases outside gene matches: 14. The CDR3 is 15 residues long. From germline, CDR1 is SGHDN and CDR2 FVKESK. The CDR3 sequence: CASSGSTGWNYEQYF. CDR3 DNA sequence: TGTGCCAGTTCCGGTTCGACAGGGTGGAACTACGAGCAGTACTTC.

The chain employs TRBV24-1 and TRBJ2-1; 8 bases fit TRBD1. This CDR3 contains 16 residues. Germline V CDR1 and CDR2: KGHDR, SFDVKD. V trimming: 4 bases; J trimming: 3 bases; junction bases outside the gene matches: 7. The CDR3 bases are TGTGCCACCAGTGAGGCAGGGGGCGAAATCTACAATGAGCAGTTCTTC. Protein sequence: CATSEAGGEIYNEQFF.

The J gene is TRBJ2-3, the V gene TRBV3-1 (or the pseudogene TRBV3-2); TRBD1 aligns across 8 bases. Germline CDR1 and CDR2: LGHDT and YNNKEL (reference sequence). The CDR3 consists of 16 residues. V shed 1 base and J 0 bases; nucleotides not matched to a gene: 3. The CDR3 protein is CASSQVGQVSTDTQYF. The CDR3 DNA reads as TGTGCCAGCAGCCAAGTGGGACAGGTTAGCACAGATACGCAGTATTTT.